This T cell receptor (beta chain) was profiled in a study of blood T cell repertoires in COVID-19. Whole-study context: Italy, Spain and the United States were the sources of the convalescent and acute COVID-19 samples. PBMCs, B-cell-depleted T cells, or T cells provided the cDNA or gDNA that made up the material.

The CDR3 has 13 residues. Per germline, CDR1 ENHRY and CDR2 SYGVKD. Trimming removed 2 bases at V and 8 bases at J, with 12 bases between. In the authors' workflow: Amplification from reference gene primers served as the basis for estimated nucleated cell counts. TCRdb keeps only in-frame clones here, not all; method: immunoSEQ multiplex PCR. V, J and clone size reflect that table, while D and trimming were determined from the DNA. Of 20,000 or so clones in the sample, approximately 86% were seen once. This clone was seen a handful of times. The V gene is TRBV10-3, the J gene TRBJ1-2, with D maybe TRBD1 (6 bases). The receptor was isolated from a human donor with acute or convalescent COVID-19. The donor label of this sample is uncertain. What was sequenced was peripheral blood. Here the CDR3 DNA reads TGTGCCATCAGTGAGACGAGGACAGAAGGCTACACCTTC. It translates to CAISETRTEGYTF.